The clone carrying this TCR beta chain was detected only a few times. Using immunoSEQ multiplex PCR, the repertoire was profiled, and TCRdb retains in-frame clones only, with some absent. In the table there are 95,000 to 100,000 clones, 92% of which are singletons. The sample comes from a study of T cell changes during pregnancy in multiple sclerosis. Germline values: CDR1 LNHDA, CDR2 SQIVND (reference sequence). The CDR3 spans 12 residues. V was pared by 3 bases and J by 3 bases, with 5 bases between. The sequencing here drew on peripheral blood, taken after pregnancy. The clonotype was recovered from a female donor in good health, enrolled as a control in a pregnancy study. The rearrangement uses TRBV19 and TRBJ1-1; D is undetermined. In nucleotides, the CDR3 is TGTGCCAGTAGTATTCGGTACACTGAAGCTTTCTTT. It encodes CASSIRYTEAFF.